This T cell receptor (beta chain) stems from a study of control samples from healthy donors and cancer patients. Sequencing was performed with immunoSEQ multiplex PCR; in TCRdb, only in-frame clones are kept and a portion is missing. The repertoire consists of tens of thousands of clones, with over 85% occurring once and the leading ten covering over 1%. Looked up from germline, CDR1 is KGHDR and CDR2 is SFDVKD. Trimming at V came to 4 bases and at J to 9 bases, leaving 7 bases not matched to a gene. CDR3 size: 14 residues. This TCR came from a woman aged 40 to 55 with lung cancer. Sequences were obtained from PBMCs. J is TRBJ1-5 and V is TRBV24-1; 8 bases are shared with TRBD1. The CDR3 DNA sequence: TGTGCCACCAGTGAGGCAGGGGGCTGGGGGCCCCAGCATTTT. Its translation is CATSEAGGWGPQHF.